These 27 T cell receptor beta chains came from one sample sequenced in a study of Ad26.COV2.S vaccination and SARS-CoV-2 variants. Assay used: immunoSEQ multiplex PCR; TCRdb lists only in-frame clones, some missing. The sample yields about 280,000 clones, 80% to 90% seen once. Specified treatment: around 19 received Ad26.COV2.S at low or high dose, single or two shots; roughly 5 received placebo; per-sample allocation not given. Specimen acquisition occurred on day 63 following the initial vaccine or placebo injection. Sequenced here: peripheral blood, sampled in a trial of Ad26.COV2.S vaccine versus placebo. These receptors came from a person aged 18-65 years who received the Ad26.COV2.S COVID-19 vaccine or a placebo.

The chain combines TRBV7-2 with TRBJ2-7; 7 bases are shared with TRBD1. After removal of 2 bases from V and 4 bases from J, the junction contained 11 bases not matched to a gene. This CDR3 contains 16 residues. Germline CDR1 and CDR2: SGHTA and FQGNSA. CDR3 sequence (DNA): TGTGCCAGCAGCTTAACCGGGACAGCCCCAGGGTACGAGCAGTACTTC. Translating it yields CASSLTGTAPGYEQYF.

The V call is TRBV5-4, the J call TRBJ2-3; maybe TRBD2 (7 bases). V lost 0 bases and J lost 5, with 16 bases in between. From germline, CDR1 is SGHNT and CDR2 YYREEE (reference sequence). The CDR3 consists of 16 residues. CDR3 residues: CASSLGRGGQIDTQYF. CDR3 DNA: TGTGCCAGCAGCTTGGGAAGGGGGGGGCAGATAGATACGCAGTATTTT. The entire variable domain, with the rest obtained from reference TRBV5-4 and TRBJ2-3, is as follows: ETGVTQSPTHLIKTRGQQVTLRCSSQSGHNTVSWYQQALGQGPQFIFQYYREEENGRGNFPPRFSGLQFPNYSSELNVNALELDDSALYLCASSLGRGGQIDTQYFGPGTRLTVL.

This sequence joins TRBV2 and TRBJ2-1; the D is unclear. This CDR3 comprises 9 residues. Germline CDR1 reads SNHLY; CDR2 reads FYNNEI. The V end lost 10 bases, the J end lost 9 bases, and 7 bases lay between the germline ends. In nucleotides, the CDR3 is TGTGCCAACGGGCGTGAGCAGTTCTTC. The encoded protein is CANGREQFF.

V usage is TRBV19 and J usage is TRBJ2-4; TRBD2 might be the D (5 bases). The CDR3 has 14 residues. Trimming removed 9 bases at V and 0 bases at J, with 12 bases between. The V gene's germline CDR1 is LNHDA and CDR2 SQIVND (reference sequence). Here the CDR3 DNA reads TGTGCCAGCGGCGGCGGGCCAGCCAAAAACATTCAGTACTTC. Translated: CASGGGPAKNIQYF.

V is TRBV13 and J is TRBJ1-6; D uncertain. The CDR3 is 13 residues long. The ends were cut back, 3 bases at V and 7 bases at J, with 7 bases in the middle. Germline loops: CDR1 PRHDT, CDR2 FYEKMQ (reference sequence). In DNA, the CDR3 is TGTGCCAGCAGCTTCCGGTTGAATTCACCCCTCCACTTT. Its translation is CASSFRLNSPLHF.

This chain joins TRBV10-3 and TRBJ2-2; possible D gene TRBD2, 7 bases. The CDR3 is 14 amino acids. In germline, CDR1 is ENHRY, CDR2 SYGVKD. Trimming took 8 bases from V and 4 from J, leaving 14 bases between them. The CDR3 loop is CAISGGRSTGELFF. CDR3 coding DNA: TGTGCCATCTCCGGGGGGCGTAGCACCGGGGAGCTGTTTTTT.

The rearrangement joins TRBV10-3 to TRBJ2-5, with 9 nucleotides matching TRBD1. The CDR3 covers 14 residues. Germline V gene sequence: CDR1 ENHRY, CDR2 SYGVKD. With V trimmed by 10 bases and J by 2 bases, 8 bases remained unmatched. CDR3 sequence reads: CATGKGQGQETQYF. The DNA for the CDR3 is TGTGCCACCGGGAAGGGACAGGGACAAGAGACCCAGTACTTC.

The V and J genes are TRBV7-3 and TRBJ2-3; a weak D match, TRBD1 (6 bases). Trimming removed 4 bases at V and 2 bases at J, with 13 bases between. CDR3 length equals 15 residues. CDR1 and CDR2 from the germline V gene are SGHTA and FQGTGA. The CDR3 DNA sequence: TGTGCCAGCAGCTCACCTCAGGGGCTCACAGATACGCAGTATTTT. Amino acids: CASSSPQGLTDTQYF. Supplemented by reference TRBV7-3 and TRBJ2-3, the full variable domain reads GAGVSQTPSNKVTEKGKYVELRCDPISGHTALYWYRQSLGQGPEFLIYFQGTGAADDSGLPNDRFFAVRPEGSVSTLKIQRTERGDSAVYLCASSSPQGLTDTQYFGPGTRLTVL.

The chain combines TRBV19 with TRBJ1-6; 7 bases are shared with TRBD1. The CDR3 totals 14 residues. The ends lost 8 bases at V and 7 bases at J; junction bases unmatched: 8. Germline CDR1 LNHDA, CDR2 SQIVND (reference sequence). As DNA, the CDR3 is TGTGCCAGTTGGCAGGGGGTTCGAAATTCACCCCTCCACTTT. This codes for CASWQGVRNSPLHF. Supplemented by reference TRBV19 and TRBJ1-6, the full variable domain reads DGGITQSPKYLFRKEGQNVTLSCEQNLNHDAMYWYRQDPGQGLRLIYYSQIVNDFQKGDIAEGYSVSREKKESFPLTVTSAQKNPTAFYLCASWQGVRNSPLHFGNGTRLTVT.

CDR3 sequence reads: CASRPDRGLGYTF. The CDR3 DNA reads TGTGCCAGCAGACCGGACAGGGGGCTTGGCTACACCTTC. The chain uses TRBV7-2 and TRBJ1-2; 11 positions match TRBD1. CDR1 is SGHTA, CDR2 FQGNSA, per germline. The CDR3 totals 13 residues. J gave up 7 bases and V 6 bases, and 4 bases lay outside the gene matches.

Only one count was recorded for this clone. The genes are TRBV7-6 and TRBJ2-3; a weak D match, TRBD1 (5 bases). The CDR3 is 11 amino acids. The germline V and J ends were trimmed by 4 bases and 10 bases, with 9 bases remaining between them. Germline V gene sequence: CDR1 SGHVS, CDR2 FNYEAQ. CDR3 protein: CASSSGYAQYF. The CDR3 DNA reads as TGTGCCAGCAGCTCAGGGTACGCGCAGTATTTT.

This clone is a singleton in its sample. The chain employs TRBV7-2 and TRBJ1-2; possible D gene TRBD1, 5 bases. V lost 7 bases to trimming and J lost 4 bases, with 16 bases between them. Germline assignment: CDR1 SGHTA and CDR2 FQGNSA. The CDR3 sequence is 14 residues long. DNA of the CDR3: TGTGCCAGCACAACATCGTGGGGGGTCTATGGCTACACCTTC. Its protein is CASTTSWGVYGYTF.

This chain uses TRBV5-1 with TRBJ2-7; a possible D gene is TRBD2 (5 bases). The CDR3 runs to 13 residues. Germline lookup yields CDR1 SGHRS and CDR2 YFSETQ. V was trimmed by 2 bases and J by 1 base, leaving 7 bases between them. In DNA, the CDR3 is TGCGCCAGCAGCTTTACGGGGTCCTACGAGCAGTACTTC. It yields the protein CASSFTGSYEQYF.

The chain links TRBV7-9 to TRBJ1-1; D might be TRBD1 (6 bases). Germline loops: CDR1 SEHNR, CDR2 FQNEAQ (reference sequence). This CDR3 is built from 15 residues. The germline V and J ends were trimmed by 1 base and 2 bases, with 11 bases remaining between them. The CDR3 is CASSLVSGVNTEAFF. In DNA form, the CDR3 reads TGTGCCAGCAGCTTAGTTTCAGGGGTTAACACTGAAGCTTTCTTT.

This clone was counted once. The chain couples TRBV6-5 to TRBJ1-2; no reliable D call. V was shortened by 2 bases and J by 8 bases, with 12 bases between the two germline ends. Germline V gene lookup returns CDR1 MNHEY and CDR2 SVGAGI. The length of the CDR3 is 13 residues. The DNA of the CDR3 is TGTGCCAGCAGTTACGCCGCAACGGGCGGCTACACCTTC. This sequence encodes CASSYAATGGYTF.

The chain recombines TRBV5-5 with TRBJ1-4; D might be TRBD1 (6 bases). Between the trimmed V and J ends, which lost 0 bases and 8 bases, there was a span of 14 bases. Germline CDR1 reads SGHKS; CDR2 reads YYEKEE (reference sequence). CDR3 length: 15 amino acids. CDR3 sequence (DNA): TGTGCCAGCAGCTTGGGCAGGGGCGGAGAGGAAAAACTGTTTTTT. As protein: CASSLGRGGEEKLFF. The full variable domain, in which reference TRBV5-5 and TRBJ1-4 provide the parts outside the CDR3, is DAGVTQSPTHLIKTRGQQVTLRCSPISGHKSVSWYQQVLGQGPQFIFQYYEKEERGRGNFPDRFSARQFPNYSSELNVNALLLGDSALYLCASSLGRGGEEKLFFGSGTQLSVL.

V usage is TRBV30 and J usage is TRBJ2-7, with TRBD1 identical over 7 bases. The CDR3 contains 13 residues. Germline trimming cut 4 bases from V and 0 bases from J; bases unmatched to any gene: 3. Germline CDR1 is GTSNPN and CDR2 is SVGIG (reference sequence). The CDR3 sequence: CAWNRDSSYEQYF. The DNA for the CDR3 is TGTGCCTGGAACCGGGACAGCTCCTACGAGCAGTACTTC.

Regarding this clone: The junction shows a germline mismatch at one end, possibly a read error. The CDR3 DNA follows: TGTGCTAGCAGCCCCCGGGGGGCCGTTGTTCCCGGGGAGCTGTTTTTT. This encodes CASSPRGAVVPGELFF. The rearrangement joins TRBV7-7 to TRBJ2-2; a possible D gene is TRBD2 (7 bases). CDR3 size: 16 residues. CDR1 and CDR2 (germline): SSHAT, FNYEAQ (reference sequence).

This chain links TRBV3-1 (or the pseudogene TRBV3-2) with TRBJ1-2; maybe TRBD1 (5 bases). Germline lookup yields CDR1 LGHDT and CDR2 YNNKEL (reference sequence). The CDR3 spans 13 residues. V gave up 1 base and J gave up 8 bases, with 11 bases separating them. Here the CDR3 DNA reads TGTGCCAGCAGCCAAGGGGGCAGCGAAGGCTACACCTTC. Encoded protein: CASSQGGSEGYTF.

The chain employs TRBV30 and TRBJ2-2, with D maybe TRBD2 (5 bases). Germline CDR1 reads GTSNPN; CDR2 reads SVGIG (reference sequence). V was trimmed by 4 bases and J by 4 bases, leaving 10 bases between them. The CDR3 runs 13 residues. The CDR3 region has the DNA TGTGCCTGGACGGCAGCGGTCACCGGGGAGCTGTTTTTT. Residues: CAWTAAVTGELFF. Filled out from reference TRBV30 and TRBJ2-2, the complete variable domain reads SQTIHQWPATLVQPVGSPLSLECTVEGTSNPNLYWYRQAAGRGLQLLFYSVGIGQISSEVPQNLSASRPQDRQFILSSKKLLLSDSGFYLCAWTAAVTGELFFGEGSRLTVL.

The chain carries TRBV4-2 and TRBJ2-4; TRBD2 aligns across 11 bases. Germline CDR1 is LGHNA and CDR2 is YNFKEQ. The CDR3 spans 16 residues. J was trimmed by 4 bases and V by 6 bases; bases with no gene match: 8. Written as DNA, the CDR3 is TGTGCCAGCAGTCCAAAACTAGCGGGGGAGAAAAACATTCAGTACTTC. Residues: CASSPKLAGEKNIQYF.

This clone was observed a single time. The chain links TRBV6-2 or TRBV6-3 to TRBJ2-3; 9 bases are a match to TRBD2. Trimming at V came to 0 bases and at J to 12 bases, leaving 10 bases not matched to a gene. Germline V gene lookup returns CDR1 MNHEY and CDR2 SVGEGT. The CDR3 contains 15 residues. CDR3 sequence: CASSYSSLTSGKQYF. The CDR3 nucleotides read TGTGCCAGCAGTTACTCATCCCTGACTAGCGGTAAACAGTATTTT.

The rearrangement joins TRBV9 to TRBJ2-5; D call uncertain. V shed 3 bases and J shed 5 bases, with 14 bases lying between them. The CDR3 covers 14 residues. Germline values: CDR1 SGDLS, CDR2 YYNGEE. This chain's CDR3 is CASSGGVAYETQYF. CDR3 DNA sequence: TGTGCCAGCAGCGGTGGAGTGGCTTACGAGACCCAGTACTTC.

The V gene is TRBV19, the J gene TRBJ1-5, with 7 bases fitting TRBD1. Trimming took 4 bases from V and 9 from J; bases not matched to a gene: 12. This CDR3 spans 15 amino acids. Germline V gene sequence: CDR1 LNHDA, CDR2 SQIVND (reference sequence). CDR3 in amino acids: CASSTGTAGSSPQHF. Here the CDR3 DNA reads TGTGCCAGTAGTACCGGGACAGCGGGATCGTCGCCCCAGCATTTT.

The genes are TRBV5-5 and TRBJ2-3; no clear D gene. In germline, CDR1 is SGHKS, CDR2 YYEKEE (reference sequence). This CDR3 is 15 amino acids long. V lost 3 bases and J 4 bases, leaving 15 bases between the germline ends. CDR3 DNA: TGTGCCAGCAGCTACCGAGCAGTTTCGGCAGATACGCAGTATTTT. It specifies CASSYRAVSADTQYF.

The chain employs TRBV5-5 and TRBJ2-2; TRBD1 aligns across 9 bases. CDR3 length equals 15 residues. Germline V lookup: CDR1 SGHKS, CDR2 YYEKEE (reference sequence). With 0 bases clipped from V and 3 bases from J, the junction kept 0 bases outside the gene matches. CDR3 sequence (DNA): TGTGCCAGCAGCTTGGGGACAGGGGACACCGGGGAGCTGTTTTTT. Translated, it gives CASSLGTGDTGELFF.

The chain combines TRBV6-1 with TRBJ2-1, with D possibly being TRBD1 or TRBD2 (5 bases each). With 1 base removed from V and 4 bases from J, the gap between germline ends came to 26 bases. CDR3 length: 20 amino acids. Germline values: CDR1 MNHNS, CDR2 SASEGT. CDR3 nucleotides: TGTGCCAGCAGTGAAGGTTCTCGGACGGACTGGGGACGAGGGTACAATGAGCAGTTCTTC. It is translated as CASSEGSRTDWGRGYNEQFF.